Described below is a single TCR beta chain sequence and its context. The data are from a study of CD8 T cells in Susac syndrome. Trimming removed 2 bases at V and 2 bases at J, with 13 bases between. From germline, CDR1 is SGHRS and CDR2 YFSETQ. The CDR3 consists of 15 residues. Random-hexamer reverse transcription was applied to about 0.5 to 1 ug RNA. TCRdb ran MiXCR on the immunoSEQ multiplex PCR reads and lists one entry per CDR3 protein. The data show around 53,000 distinct CDR3 sequences, approximately 95% seen once. Specimen: CD8+ T cells from PBMCs. The TCR originated in a human donor with Susac syndrome. The chain uses TRBV5-1 and TRBJ2-5, with D perhaps matching TRBD2 (7 bases). Here the CDR3 DNA reads TGCGCCAGCAGCTTTGAGGGGGGGCCGCAAGAGACCCAGTACTTC. It codes for CASSFEGGPQETQYF.